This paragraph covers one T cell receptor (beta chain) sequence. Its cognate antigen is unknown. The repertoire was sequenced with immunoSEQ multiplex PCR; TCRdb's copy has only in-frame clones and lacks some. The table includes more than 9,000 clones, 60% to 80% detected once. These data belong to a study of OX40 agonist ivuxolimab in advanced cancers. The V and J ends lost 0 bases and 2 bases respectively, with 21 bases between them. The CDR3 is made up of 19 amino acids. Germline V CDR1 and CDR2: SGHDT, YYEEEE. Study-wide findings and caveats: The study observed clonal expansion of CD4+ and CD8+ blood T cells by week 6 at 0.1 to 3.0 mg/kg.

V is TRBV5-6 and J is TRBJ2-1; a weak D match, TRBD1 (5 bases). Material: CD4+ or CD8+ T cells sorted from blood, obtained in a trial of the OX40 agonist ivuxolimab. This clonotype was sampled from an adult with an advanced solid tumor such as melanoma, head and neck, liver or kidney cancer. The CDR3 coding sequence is TGTGCCAGCAGCTTGGTTGTAGGCGCTTGGCAGGGCCCCTACAATGAGCAGTTCTTC. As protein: CASSLVVGAWQGPYNEQFF.